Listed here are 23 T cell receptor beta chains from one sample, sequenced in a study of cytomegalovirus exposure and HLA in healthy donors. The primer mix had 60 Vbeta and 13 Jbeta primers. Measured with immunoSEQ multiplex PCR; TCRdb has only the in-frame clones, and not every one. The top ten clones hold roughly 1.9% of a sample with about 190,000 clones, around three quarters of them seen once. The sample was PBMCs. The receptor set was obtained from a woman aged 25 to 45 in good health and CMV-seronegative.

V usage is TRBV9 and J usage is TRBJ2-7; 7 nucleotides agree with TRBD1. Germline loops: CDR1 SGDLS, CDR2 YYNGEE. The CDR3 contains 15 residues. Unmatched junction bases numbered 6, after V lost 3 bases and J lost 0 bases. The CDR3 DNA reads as TGTGCCAGCAGCGCGACAGGGAAGTTCTCCTACGAGCAGTACTTC. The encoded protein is CASSATGKFSYEQYF.

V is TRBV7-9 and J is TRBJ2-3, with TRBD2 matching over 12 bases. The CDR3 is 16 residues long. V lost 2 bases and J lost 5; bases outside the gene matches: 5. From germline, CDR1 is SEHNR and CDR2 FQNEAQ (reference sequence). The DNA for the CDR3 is TGTGCCAGCAGCTTAATACTAGCGGGGGGCGAAGATACGCAGTATTTT. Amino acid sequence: CASSLILAGGEDTQYF.

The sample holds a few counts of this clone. The CDR3 sequence: CASDCGQGNQPQHF. CDR3 DNA sequence: TGCGCCAGCGATTGCGGACAGGGTAATCAGCCCCAGCATTTT. The V call is TRBV10-2, the J call TRBJ1-5; 8 positions match TRBD1. J was trimmed by 4 bases and V by 8 bases; bases with no gene match: 7. CDR3 length equals 14 residues. Germline V gives CDR1 WSHSY, CDR2 SAAADI.

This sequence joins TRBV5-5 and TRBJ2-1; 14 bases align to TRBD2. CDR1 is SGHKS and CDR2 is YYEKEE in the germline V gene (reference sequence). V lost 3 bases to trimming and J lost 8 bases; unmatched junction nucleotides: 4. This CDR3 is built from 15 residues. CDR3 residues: CASSWGTSGGYEQFF. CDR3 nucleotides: TGTGCCAGCAGCTGGGGGACTAGCGGGGGCTATGAGCAGTTCTTC.

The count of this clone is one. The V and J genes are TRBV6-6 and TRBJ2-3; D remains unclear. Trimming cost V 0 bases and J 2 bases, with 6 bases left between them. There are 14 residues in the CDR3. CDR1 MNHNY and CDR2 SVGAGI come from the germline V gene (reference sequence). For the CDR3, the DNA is TGTGCCAGCAGTTACTCACTCTACACAGATACGCAGTATTTT. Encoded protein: CASSYSLYTDTQYF.

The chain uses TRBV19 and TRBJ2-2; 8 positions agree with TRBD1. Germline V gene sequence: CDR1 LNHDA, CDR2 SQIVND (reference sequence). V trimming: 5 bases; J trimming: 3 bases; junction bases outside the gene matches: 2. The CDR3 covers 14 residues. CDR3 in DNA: TGTGCCAGTAGTGCAGGGGGCTACACCGGGGAGCTGTTTTTT. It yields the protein CASSAGGYTGELFF.

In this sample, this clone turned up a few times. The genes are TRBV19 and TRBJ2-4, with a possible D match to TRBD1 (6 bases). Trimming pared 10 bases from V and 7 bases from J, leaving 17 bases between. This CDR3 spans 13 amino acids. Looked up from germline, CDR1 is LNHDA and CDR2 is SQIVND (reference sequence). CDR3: CATQGLLGNIQYF. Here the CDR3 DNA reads TGTGCCACACAGGGTCTCCTAGGGAACATTCAGTACTTC.

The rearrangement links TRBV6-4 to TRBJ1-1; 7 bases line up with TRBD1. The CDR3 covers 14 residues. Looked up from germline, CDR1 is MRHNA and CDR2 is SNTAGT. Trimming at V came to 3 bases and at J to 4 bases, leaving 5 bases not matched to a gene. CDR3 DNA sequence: TGTGCCAGCAGTGAGCAGGGGGATGGCACTGAAGCTTTCTTT. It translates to CASSEQGDGTEAFF.

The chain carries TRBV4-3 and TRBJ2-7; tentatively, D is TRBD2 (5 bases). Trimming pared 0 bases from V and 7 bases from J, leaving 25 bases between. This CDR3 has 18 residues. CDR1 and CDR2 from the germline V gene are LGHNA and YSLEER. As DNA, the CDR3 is TGCGCCAGCAGCCAAGATCTGCTAGCCCCCAAGCCTCTGGGGGAGCAGTACTTC. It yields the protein CASSQDLLAPKPLGEQYF.

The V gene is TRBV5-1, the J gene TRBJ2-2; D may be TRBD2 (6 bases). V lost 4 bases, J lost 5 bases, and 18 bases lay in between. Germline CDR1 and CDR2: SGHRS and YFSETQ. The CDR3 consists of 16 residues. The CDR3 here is CASSPPLTGRTGELFF. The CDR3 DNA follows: TGCGCCAGCAGCCCCCCGCTCACTGGGAGGACCGGGGAGCTGTTTTTT. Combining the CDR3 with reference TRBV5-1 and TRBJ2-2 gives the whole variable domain KAGVTQTPRYLIKTRGQQVTLSCSPISGHRSVSWYQQTPGQGLQFLFEYFSETQRNKGNFPGRFSGRQFSNSRSEMNVSTLELGDSALYLCASSPPLTGRTGELFFGEGSRLTVL.

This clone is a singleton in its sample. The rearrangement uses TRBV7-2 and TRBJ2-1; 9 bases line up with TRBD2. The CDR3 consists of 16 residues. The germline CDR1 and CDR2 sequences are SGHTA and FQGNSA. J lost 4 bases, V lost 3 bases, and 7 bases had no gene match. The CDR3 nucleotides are TGTGCCAGCAGCTTTTTTCTAGCGGGGCTATACAATGAGCAGTTCTTC. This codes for CASSFFLAGLYNEQFF.

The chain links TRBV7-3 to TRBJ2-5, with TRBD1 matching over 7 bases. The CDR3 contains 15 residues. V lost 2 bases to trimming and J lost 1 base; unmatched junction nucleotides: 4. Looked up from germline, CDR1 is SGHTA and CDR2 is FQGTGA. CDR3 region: CASSLSRGPQETQYF. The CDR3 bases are TGTGCCAGCAGCTTATCGAGGGGGCCCCAAGAGACCCAGTACTTC.

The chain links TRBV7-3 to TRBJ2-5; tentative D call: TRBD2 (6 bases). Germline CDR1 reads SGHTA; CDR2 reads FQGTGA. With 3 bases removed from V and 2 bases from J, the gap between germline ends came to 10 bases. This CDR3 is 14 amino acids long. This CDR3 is CASSFGGGQETQYF. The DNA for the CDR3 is TGTGCCAGCAGCTTTGGCGGAGGGCAAGAGACCCAGTACTTC.

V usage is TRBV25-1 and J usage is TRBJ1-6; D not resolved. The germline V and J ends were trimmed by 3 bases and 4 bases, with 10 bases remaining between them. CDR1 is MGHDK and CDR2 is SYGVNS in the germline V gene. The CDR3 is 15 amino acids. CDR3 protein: CASSEVASYNSPLHF. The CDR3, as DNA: TGTGCCAGCAGTGAGGTAGCCAGTTATAATTCACCCCTCCACTTT.

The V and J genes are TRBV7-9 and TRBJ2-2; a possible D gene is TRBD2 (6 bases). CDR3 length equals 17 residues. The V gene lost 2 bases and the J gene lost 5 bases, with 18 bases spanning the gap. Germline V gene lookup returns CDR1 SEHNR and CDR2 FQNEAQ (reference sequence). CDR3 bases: TGTGCCAGCAGCTTACACGGGAGCACGTTCGGGACCGGGGAGCTGTTTTTT. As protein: CASSLHGSTFGTGELFF.

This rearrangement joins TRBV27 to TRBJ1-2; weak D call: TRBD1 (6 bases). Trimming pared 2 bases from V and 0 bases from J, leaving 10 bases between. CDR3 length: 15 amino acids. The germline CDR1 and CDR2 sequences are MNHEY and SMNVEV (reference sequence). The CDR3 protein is CASSLRRTANYGYTF. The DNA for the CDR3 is TGTGCCAGCAGTTTACGACGGACAGCTAACTATGGCTACACCTTC.

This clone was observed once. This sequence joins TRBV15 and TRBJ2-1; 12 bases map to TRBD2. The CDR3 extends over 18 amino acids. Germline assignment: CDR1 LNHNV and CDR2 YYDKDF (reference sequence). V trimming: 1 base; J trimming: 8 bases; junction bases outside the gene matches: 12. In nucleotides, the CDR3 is TGTGCCACCAGCAGAGCCCCCCTTTGGCTAGCGGGAGGGGATGAGCAGTTCTTC. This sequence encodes CATSRAPLWLAGGDEQFF.

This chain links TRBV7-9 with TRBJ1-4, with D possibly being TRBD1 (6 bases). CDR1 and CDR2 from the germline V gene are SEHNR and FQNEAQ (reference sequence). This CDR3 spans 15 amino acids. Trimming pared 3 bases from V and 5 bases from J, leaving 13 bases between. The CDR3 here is CASSLDQGPNEKLFF. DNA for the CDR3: TGTGCCAGCAGCTTGGATCAGGGGCCCAATGAAAAACTGTTTTTT.

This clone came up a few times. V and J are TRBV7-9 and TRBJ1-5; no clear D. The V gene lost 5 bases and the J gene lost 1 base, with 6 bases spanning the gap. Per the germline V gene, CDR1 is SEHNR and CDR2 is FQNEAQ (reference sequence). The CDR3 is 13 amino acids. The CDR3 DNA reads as TGTGCCAGCAGCCTACAGAGCAATCAGCCCCAGCATTTT. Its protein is CASSLQSNQPQHF.

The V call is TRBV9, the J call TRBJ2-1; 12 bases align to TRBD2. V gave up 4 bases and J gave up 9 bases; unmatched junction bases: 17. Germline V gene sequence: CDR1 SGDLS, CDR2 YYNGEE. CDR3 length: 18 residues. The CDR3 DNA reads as TGTGCCAGCAGCCTCCACCTGGGGCTAGCGGGAGGGGAGGGTGAGCAGTTCTTC. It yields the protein CASSLHLGLAGGEGEQFF. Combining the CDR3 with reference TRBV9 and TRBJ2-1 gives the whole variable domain DSGVTQTPKHLITATGQRVTLRCSPRSGDLSVYWYQQSLDQGLQFLIQYYNGEERAKGNILERFSAQQFPDLHSELNLSSLELGDSALYFCASSLHLGLAGGEGEQFFGPGTRLTVL.

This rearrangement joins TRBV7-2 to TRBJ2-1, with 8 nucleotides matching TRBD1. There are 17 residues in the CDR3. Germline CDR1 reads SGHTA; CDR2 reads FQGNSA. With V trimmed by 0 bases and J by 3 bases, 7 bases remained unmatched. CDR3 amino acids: CASSLAVGQVSYNEQFF. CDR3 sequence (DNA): TGTGCCAGCAGCTTAGCCGTGGGACAGGTTAGCTACAATGAGCAGTTCTTC.

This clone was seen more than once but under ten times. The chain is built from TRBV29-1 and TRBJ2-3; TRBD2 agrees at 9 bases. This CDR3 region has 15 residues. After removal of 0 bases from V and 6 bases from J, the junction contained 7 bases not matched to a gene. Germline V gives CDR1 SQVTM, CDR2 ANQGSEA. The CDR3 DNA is TGCAGCGTTGAAGATGGTAGCGGGAGAATTGATACGCAGTATTTT. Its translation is CSVEDGSGRIDTQYF.

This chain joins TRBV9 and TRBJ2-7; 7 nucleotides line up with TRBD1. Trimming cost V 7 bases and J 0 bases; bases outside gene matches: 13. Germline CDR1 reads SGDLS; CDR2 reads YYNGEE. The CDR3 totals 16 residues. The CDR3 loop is CASHLTTGYFSYEQYF. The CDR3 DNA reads TGTGCCAGCCACCTTACGACAGGGTATTTCTCCTACGAGCAGTACTTC.